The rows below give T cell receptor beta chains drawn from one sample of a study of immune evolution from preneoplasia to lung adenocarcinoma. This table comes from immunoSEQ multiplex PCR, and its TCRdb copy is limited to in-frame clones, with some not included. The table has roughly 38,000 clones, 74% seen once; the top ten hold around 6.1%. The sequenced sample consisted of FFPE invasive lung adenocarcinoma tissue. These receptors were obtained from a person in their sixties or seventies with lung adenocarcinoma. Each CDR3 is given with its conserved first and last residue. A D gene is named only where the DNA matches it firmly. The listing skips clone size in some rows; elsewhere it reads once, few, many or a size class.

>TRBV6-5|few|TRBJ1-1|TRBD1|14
CASSPGTEATEAFF
TGTGCCAGCAGCCCCGGGACAGAAGCCACTGAAGCTTTCTTT
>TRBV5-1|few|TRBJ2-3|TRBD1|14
CASSSATGGDTQYF
TGCGCCAGCAGCTCAGCGACAGGGGGTGATACGCAGTATTTT
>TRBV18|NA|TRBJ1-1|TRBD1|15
CASSPQGALNTEAFF
TGTGCCAGCTCTCCACAGGGGGCATTGAACACTGAAGCTTTCTTT
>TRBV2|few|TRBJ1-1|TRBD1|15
CASRARQGLNTEAFF
TGTGCCAGCAGAGCTCGACAGGGTTTGAACACTGAAGCTTTCTTT
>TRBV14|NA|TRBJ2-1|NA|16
CASSQDWARGENEQFF
TGTGCCAGCAGCCAAGACTGGGCCCGGGGAGAGAATGAGCAGTTCTTC
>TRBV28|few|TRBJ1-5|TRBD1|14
CASRLTGGDRLLHF
TGTGCCAGCAGGTTGACAGGGGGCGATCGACTCCTGCATTTT
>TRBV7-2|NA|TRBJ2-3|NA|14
CASSLDGTTDTQYF
TGTGCCAGCAGCTTAGATGGAACCACAGATACGCAGTATTTT
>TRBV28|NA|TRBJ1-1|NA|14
CASSPGGVDTEAFF
TGTGCCAGCAGTCCCGGGGGGGTGGACACTGAAGCTTTCTTT
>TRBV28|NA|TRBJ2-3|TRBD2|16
CASSSSSGTSTDTQYF
TGTGCCAGCAGTTCTAGTAGCGGGACTAGCACAGATACGCAGTATTTT
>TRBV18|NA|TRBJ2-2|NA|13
CASSPRDTGELFF
TGTGCCAGCTCACCACGTGACACCGGGGAGCTGTTTTTT
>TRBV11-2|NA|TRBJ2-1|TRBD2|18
CASSLDALAGGGYNEQFF
TGTGCCAGCAGCTTAGACGCTCTAGCGGGAGGGGGGTACAATGAGCAGTTCTTC
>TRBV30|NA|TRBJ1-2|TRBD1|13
CASPGQPGDGYTF
TGTGCCTCCCCGGGACAGCCGGGGGATGGCTACACCTTC
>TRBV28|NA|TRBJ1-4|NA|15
CASSVGGLTNEKLFF
TGTGCCAGCAGTGTCGGGGGACTGACTAATGAAAAACTGTTTTTT
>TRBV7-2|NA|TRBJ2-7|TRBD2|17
CASSLHRSASGLYEQYF
TGTGCCAGCAGCTTGCATCGGTCGGCTAGCGGGCTCTACGAGCAGTACTTC
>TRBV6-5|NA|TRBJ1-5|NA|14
CASSPDSPNQPQHF
TGTGCCAGCAGCCCGGACAGTCCTAATCAGCCCCAGCATTTT
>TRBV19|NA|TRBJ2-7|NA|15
CASSITRRGLYEQYF
TGTGCCAGTAGTATAACCCGGCGGGGACTCTACGAGCAGTACTTC
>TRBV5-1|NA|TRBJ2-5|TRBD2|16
CASSPGTSGKQETQYF
TGCGCCAGCAGCCCCGGGACTAGCGGCAAACAAGAGACCCAGTACTTC
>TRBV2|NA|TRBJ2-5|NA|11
CASKEGETQYF
TGTGCCAGCAAGGAGGGGGAGACCCAGTACTTC
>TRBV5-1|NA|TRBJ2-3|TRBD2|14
CASRTSGRTDTQYF
TGCGCCAGCAGGACTAGCGGCCGCACAGATACGCAGTATTTT
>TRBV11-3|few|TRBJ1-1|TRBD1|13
CASQTDRGTEAFF
TGTGCCAGTCAGACTGACAGGGGCACTGAAGCTTTCTTT
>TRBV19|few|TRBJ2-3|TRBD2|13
CASSRGLADTQYF
TGTGCCAGTAGTAGAGGACTAGCGGATACGCAGTATTTT
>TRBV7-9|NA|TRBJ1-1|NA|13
CASLRGEGTEAFF
TGTGCCAGTCTTAGGGGGGAAGGCACTGAAGCTTTCTTT
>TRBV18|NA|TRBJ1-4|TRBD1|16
CASSPGTGGRSEKLFF
TGTGCCAGCTCACCAGGGACAGGGGGAAGAAGTGAAAAACTGTTTTTT
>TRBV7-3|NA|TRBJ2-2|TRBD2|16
CASSLRSGSSTGELFF
TGTGCCAGCAGCTTACGGAGCGGGAGTAGCACCGGGGAGCTGTTTTTT
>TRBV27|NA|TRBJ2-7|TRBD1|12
CASRDRFYEQYF
TGTGCCAGCCGGGACAGGTTTTACGAGCAGTACTTC
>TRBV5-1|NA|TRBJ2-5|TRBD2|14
CASSLASSGETQYF
TGCGCCAGCAGCTTGGCCTCTAGCGGGGAGACCCAGTACTTC
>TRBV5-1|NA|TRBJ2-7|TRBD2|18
CASSLKALAGGFSYEQYF
TGCGCCAGCAGCTTGAAGGCGCTAGCGGGAGGGTTCTCCTACGAGCAGTACTTC
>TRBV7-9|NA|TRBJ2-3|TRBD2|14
CASGTSGNTDTQYF
TGTGCCAGCGGGACTAGCGGGAACACAGATACGCAGTATTTT
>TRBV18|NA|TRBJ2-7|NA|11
CASSPAYEQYF
TGTGCCAGCTCACCCGCCTACGAGCAGTACTTC
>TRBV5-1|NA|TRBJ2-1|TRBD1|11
CASRTTGGQFF
TGCGCCAGCAGAACTACAGGGGGGCAGTTCTTC
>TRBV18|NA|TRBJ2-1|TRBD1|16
CASSPTSDRGYNEQFF
TGTGCCAGCTCACCAACATCCGACAGGGGATACAATGAGCAGTTCTTC
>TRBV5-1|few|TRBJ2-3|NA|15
CASSSGSGHTDTQYF
TGCGCCAGCAGCTCCGGCTCTGGCCACACAGATACGCAGTATTTT
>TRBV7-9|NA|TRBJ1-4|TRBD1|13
CASSSGQGEKLFF
TGTGCCAGCAGCTCCGGACAGGGTGAAAAACTGTTTTTT
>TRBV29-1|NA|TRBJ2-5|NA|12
CSVAEYQETQYF
TGCAGCGTGGCCGAGTACCAAGAGACCCAGTACTTC
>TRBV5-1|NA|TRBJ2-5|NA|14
CASRQLGGPETQYF
TGCGCCAGCAGACAGCTAGGGGGTCCGGAGACCCAGTACTTC
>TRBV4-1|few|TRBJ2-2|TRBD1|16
CASSRGDRGTTGELFF
TGCGCCAGCAGCCGTGGAGACAGGGGGACCACCGGGGAGCTGTTTTTT
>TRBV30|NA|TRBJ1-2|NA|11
CAWSEGDGYTF
TGTGCCTGGAGTGAGGGGGATGGCTACACCTTC
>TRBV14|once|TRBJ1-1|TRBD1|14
CASSLIRGRTEAFF
TGTGCCAGCAGCCTAATCAGGGGGCGAACTGAAGCTTTCTTT
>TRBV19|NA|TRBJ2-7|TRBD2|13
CASSKRESGEQYF
TGTGCCAGTAGTAAGCGGGAGTCCGGCGAGCAGTACTTC
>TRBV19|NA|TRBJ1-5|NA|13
CASRPGRNQPQHF
TGTGCCAGTAGACCAGGGCGCAATCAGCCCCAGCATTTT
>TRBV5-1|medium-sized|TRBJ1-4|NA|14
CASRLGGTNEKLFF
TGCGCCAGCAGATTGGGAGGAACTAATGAAAAACTGTTTTTT
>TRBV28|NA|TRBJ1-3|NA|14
CASSETVSGNTIYF
TGTGCCAGCAGTGAAACGGTCTCTGGAAACACCATATATTTT
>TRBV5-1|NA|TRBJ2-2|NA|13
CASSSNRDGELFF
TGCGCCAGCAGCTCAAACAGGGACGGGGAGCTGTTTTTT
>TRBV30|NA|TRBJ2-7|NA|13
CAWSRGAAYEQYF
TGTGCCTGGAGTCGGGGGGCGGCCTACGAGCAGTACTTC
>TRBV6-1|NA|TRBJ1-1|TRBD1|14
CATCPGGEATEAFF
TGTGCTACCTGCCCAGGGGGGGAAGCCACTGAAGCTTTCTTT
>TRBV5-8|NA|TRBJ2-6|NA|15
CASSSARSGANVLTF
TGTGCCAGCAGCTCGGCCCGCTCTGGGGCCAACGTCCTGACTTTC
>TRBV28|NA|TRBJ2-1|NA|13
CASSRLVNNEQFF
TGTGCCAGCAGTCGTCTAGTCAACAATGAGCAGTTCTTC
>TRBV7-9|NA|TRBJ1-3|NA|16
CASSFSGARSGNTIYF
TGTGCCAGCAGCTTTTCAGGGGCACGATCTGGAAACACCATATATTTT
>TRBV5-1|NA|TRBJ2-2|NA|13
CASSDREAGELFF
TGCGCCAGCAGCGACAGAGAGGCCGGGGAGCTGTTTTTT
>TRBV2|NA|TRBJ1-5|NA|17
CASSARGNRVSNQPQHF
TGTGCCAGCAGTGCAAGAGGCAACAGGGTTAGCAATCAGCCCCAGCATTTT
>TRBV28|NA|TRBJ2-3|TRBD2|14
CATSSGRAGDTQYF
TGTGCCACAAGTAGCGGGAGGGCCGGAGATACGCAGTATTTT
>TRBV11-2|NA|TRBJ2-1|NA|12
CASSLAQNEQFF
TGTGCCAGCAGCTTAGCTCAGAATGAGCAGTTCTTC
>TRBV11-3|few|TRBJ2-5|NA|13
CASSFGAGETQYF
TGTGCCAGCAGCTTTGGTGCAGGGGAGACCCAGTACTTC
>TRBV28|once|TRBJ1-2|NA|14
CASTLSLTGYGYTF
TGTGCCAGCACCCTATCATTGACGGGCTATGGCTACACCTTC